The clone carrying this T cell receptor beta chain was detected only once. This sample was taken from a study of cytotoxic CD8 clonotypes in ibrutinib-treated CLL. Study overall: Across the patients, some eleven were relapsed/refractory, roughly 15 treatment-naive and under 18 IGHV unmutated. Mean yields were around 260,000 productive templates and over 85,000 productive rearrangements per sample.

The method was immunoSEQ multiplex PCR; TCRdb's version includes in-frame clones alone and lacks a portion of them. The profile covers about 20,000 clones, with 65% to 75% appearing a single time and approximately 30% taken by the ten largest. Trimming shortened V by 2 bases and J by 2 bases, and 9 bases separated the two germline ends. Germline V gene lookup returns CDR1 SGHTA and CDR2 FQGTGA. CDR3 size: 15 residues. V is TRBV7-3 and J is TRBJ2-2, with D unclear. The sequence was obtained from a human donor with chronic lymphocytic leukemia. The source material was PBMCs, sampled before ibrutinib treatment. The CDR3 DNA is TGTGCCAGCAGCTTATCCGGCAGTAACACCGGGGAGCTGTTTTTT. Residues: CASSLSGSNTGELFF.